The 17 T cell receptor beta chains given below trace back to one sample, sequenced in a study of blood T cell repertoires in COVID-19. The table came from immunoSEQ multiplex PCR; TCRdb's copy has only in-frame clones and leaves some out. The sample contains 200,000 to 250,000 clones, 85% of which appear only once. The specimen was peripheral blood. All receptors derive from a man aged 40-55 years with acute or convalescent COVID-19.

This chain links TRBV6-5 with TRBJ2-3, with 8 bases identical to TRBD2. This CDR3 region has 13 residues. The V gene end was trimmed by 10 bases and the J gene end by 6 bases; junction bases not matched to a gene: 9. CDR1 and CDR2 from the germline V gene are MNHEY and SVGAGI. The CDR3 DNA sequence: TGTGCCATCGGCTTAGCGGGGAGGGATACGCAGTATTTT. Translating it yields CAIGLAGRDTQYF.

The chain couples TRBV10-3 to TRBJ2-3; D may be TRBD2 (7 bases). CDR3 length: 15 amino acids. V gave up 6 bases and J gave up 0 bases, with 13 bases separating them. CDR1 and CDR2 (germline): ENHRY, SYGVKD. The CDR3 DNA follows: TGTGCCATCAGCGGGGGGCCGGTTAGCACAGATACGCAGTATTTT. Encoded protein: CAISGGPVSTDTQYF.

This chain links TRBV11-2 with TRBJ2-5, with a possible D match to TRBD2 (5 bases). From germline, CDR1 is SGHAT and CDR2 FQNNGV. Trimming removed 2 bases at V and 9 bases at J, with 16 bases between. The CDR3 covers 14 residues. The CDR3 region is CASSLRHSPGSQYF. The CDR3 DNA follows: TGTGCCAGCAGCTTACGTCACAGTCCGGGGTCCCAGTACTTC.

The CDR3 DNA sequence: TGTGCCAGCAGTTTGCCTCCTCCCGGGGGGGGAGAGACCCAGTACTTC. It is translated as CASSLPPPGGGETQYF. The chain couples TRBV28 to TRBJ2-5, with 8 positions matching TRBD2. This CDR3 has 16 amino acids. Losses at the gene ends were 3 bases for V and 4 bases for J; bases not matched to a gene: 10. Germline V gene sequence: CDR1 MDHEN, CDR2 SYDVKM.

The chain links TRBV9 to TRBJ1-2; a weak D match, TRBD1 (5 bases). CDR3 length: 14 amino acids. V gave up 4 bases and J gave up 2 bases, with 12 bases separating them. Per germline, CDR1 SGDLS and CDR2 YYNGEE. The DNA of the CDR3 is TGTGCCAGCAGCCCCGACAGCTCCAACTATGGCTACACCTTC. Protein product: CASSPDSSNYGYTF.

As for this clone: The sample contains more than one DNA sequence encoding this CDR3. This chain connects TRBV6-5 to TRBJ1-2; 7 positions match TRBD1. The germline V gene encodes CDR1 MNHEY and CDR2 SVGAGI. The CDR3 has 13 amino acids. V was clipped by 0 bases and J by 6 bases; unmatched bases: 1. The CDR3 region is CASSYSTGNGYTF. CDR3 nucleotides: TGTGCCAGCAGTTACTCGACAGGGAATGGCTACACCTTC.

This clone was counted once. The CDR3 region has the DNA TGTGCCAGCAGCAAAGATAGGTGGCGACAGGGGCACGAGTATGGCTACACCTTC. This translates into CASSKDRWRQGHEYGYTF. The J gene is TRBJ1-2, the V gene TRBV21-1; the D call TRBD1 from the table was never checked on the DNA. TRBV21-1 is noted as a pseudogene. CDR3 length: 18 residues.

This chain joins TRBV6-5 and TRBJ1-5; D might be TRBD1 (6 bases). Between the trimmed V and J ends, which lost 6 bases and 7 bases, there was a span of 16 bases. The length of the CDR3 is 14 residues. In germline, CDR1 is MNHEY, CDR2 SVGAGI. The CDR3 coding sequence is TGTGCCAGCAGCCCGACAGGCCCCCAACAGCCCCAGCATTTT. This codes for CASSPTGPQQPQHF.

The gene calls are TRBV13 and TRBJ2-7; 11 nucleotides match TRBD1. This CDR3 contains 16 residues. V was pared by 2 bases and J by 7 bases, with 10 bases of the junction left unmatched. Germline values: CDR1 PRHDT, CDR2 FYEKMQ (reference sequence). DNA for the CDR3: TGTGCCAGCAGCTTACCCCCCGGACAGGGGGCGAGGGAGCAGTACTTC. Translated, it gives CASSLPPGQGAREQYF.

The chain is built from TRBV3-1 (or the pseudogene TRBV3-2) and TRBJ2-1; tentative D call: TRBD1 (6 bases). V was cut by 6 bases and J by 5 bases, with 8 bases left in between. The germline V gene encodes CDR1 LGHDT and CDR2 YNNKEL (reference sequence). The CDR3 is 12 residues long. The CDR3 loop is CASSYRDNEQFF. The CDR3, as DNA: TGTGCCAGCAGTTACAGGGACAATGAGCAGTTCTTC.

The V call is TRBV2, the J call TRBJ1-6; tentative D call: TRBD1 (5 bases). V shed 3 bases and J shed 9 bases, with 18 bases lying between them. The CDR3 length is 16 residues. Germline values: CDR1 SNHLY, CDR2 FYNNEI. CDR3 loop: CASSDSRGQGGSPLHF. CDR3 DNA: TGTGCCAGCAGTGATTCGCGTGGGCAGGGAGGTTCACCCCTCCACTTT.

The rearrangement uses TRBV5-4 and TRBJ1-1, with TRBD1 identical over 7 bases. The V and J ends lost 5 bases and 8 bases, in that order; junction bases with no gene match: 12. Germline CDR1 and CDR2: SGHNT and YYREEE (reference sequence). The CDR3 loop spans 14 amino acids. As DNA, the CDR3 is TGTGCCAGCAGATATGACAGGGCGGGACACGAAGCTTTCTTT. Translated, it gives CASRYDRAGHEAFF.

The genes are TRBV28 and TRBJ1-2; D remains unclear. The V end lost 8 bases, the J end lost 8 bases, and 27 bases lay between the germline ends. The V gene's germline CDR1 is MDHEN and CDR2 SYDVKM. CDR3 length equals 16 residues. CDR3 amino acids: CASYEKNWASEIGYTF. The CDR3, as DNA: TGTGCCAGCTATGAGAAAAATTGGGCCTCAGAGATAGGCTACACCTTC.

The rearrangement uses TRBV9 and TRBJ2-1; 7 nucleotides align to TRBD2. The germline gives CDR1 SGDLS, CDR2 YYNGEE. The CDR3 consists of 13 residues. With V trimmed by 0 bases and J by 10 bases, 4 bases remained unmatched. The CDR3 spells CASSVDPGGEQFF. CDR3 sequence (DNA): TGTGCCAGCAGCGTAGACCCGGGAGGAGAGCAGTTCTTC.

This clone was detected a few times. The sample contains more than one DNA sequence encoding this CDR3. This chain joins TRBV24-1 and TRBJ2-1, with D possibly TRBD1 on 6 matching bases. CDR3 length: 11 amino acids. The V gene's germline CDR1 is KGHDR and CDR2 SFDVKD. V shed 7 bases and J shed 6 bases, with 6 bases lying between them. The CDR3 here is CATSRGNEQFF. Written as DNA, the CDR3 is TGTGCCACCAGCAGGGGCAATGAGCAGTTCTTC.

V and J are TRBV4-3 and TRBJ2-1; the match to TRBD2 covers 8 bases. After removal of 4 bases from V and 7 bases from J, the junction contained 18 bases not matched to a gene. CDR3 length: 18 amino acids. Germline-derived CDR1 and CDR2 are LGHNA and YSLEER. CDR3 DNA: TGCGCCAGCAGCCTCTACAGCTCAGCGGGGGCAGGTGGGAATGAGCAGTTCTTC. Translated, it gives CASSLYSSAGAGGNEQFF.

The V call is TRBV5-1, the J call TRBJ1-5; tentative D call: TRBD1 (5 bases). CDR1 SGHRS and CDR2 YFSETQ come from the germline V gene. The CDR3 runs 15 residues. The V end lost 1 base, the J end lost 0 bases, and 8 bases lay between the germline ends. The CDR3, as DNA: TGCGCCAGCAGCTTGACAGGCTATAGCAATCAGCCCCAGCATTTT. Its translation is CASSLTGYSNQPQHF.